Reported below is one T cell receptor beta chain. Its specificity is unknown. 13 Jbeta primers and 60 Vbeta primers were used for the PCR. The method was immunoSEQ multiplex PCR; TCRdb's version includes in-frame clones alone and lacks a portion of them. The sample shows fewer than 200,000 clones, around four fifths of them seen only once. This specimen comes from a study of cytomegalovirus exposure and HLA in healthy donors. Study-level results: Most TCR beta V segments were productive about 90% or about 30% of the time in an earlier analysis.

There are 15 residues in the CDR3. The J segment lost 2 bases and the V segment lost 6 bases, leaving 9 bases of the junction unmatched. The germline V gene has CDR1 SQVTM and CDR2 ANQGSEA. Sample: PBMCs. This receptor was obtained from a man aged 40-49 years in good health and CMV-seropositive. V gene TRBV29-1 combines with J gene TRBJ1-2, with TRBD1 matching 10 bases. The DNA of the CDR3 is TGCAGCGTAGCCGGGACAGGGGCGGCGAACTATGGCTACACCTTC. Its protein product is CSVAGTGAANYGYTF.